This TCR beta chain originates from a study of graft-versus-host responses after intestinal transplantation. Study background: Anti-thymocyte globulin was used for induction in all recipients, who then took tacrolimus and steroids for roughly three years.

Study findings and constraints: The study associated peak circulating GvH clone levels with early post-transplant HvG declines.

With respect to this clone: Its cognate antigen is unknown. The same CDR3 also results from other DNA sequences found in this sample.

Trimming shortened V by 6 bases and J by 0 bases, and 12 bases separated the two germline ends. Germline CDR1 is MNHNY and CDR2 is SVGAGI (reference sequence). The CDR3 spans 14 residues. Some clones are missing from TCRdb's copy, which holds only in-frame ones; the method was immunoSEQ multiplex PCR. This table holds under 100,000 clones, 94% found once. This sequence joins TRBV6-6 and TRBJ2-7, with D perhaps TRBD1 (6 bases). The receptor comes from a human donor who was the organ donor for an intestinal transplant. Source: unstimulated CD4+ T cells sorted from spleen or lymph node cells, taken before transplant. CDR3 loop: CASRRTASSYEQYF. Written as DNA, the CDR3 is TGTGCCAGCAGAAGGACAGCGAGCTCCTACGAGCAGTACTTC.